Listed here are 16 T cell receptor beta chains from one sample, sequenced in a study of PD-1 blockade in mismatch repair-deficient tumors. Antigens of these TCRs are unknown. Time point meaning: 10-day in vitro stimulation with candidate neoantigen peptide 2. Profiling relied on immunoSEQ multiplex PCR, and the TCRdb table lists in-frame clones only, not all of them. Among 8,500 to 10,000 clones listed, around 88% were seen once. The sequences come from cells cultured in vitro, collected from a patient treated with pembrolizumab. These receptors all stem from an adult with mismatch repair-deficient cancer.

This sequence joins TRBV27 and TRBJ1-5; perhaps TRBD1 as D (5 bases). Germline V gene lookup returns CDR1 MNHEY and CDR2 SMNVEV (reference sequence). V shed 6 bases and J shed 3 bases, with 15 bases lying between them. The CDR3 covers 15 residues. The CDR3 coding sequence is TGTGCCAGCAGCGACTCCCGGGGGAACAATCAGCCCCAGCATTTT. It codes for CASSDSRGNNQPQHF.

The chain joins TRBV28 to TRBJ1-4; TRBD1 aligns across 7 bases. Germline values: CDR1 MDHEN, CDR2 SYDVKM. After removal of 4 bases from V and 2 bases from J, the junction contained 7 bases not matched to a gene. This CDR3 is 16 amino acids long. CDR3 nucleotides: TGTGCCAGCAGTTACCAGGGGGGTCCCACTAATGAAAAACTGTTTTTT. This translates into CASSYQGGPTNEKLFF. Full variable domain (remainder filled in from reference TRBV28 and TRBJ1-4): DVKVTQSSRYLVKRTGEKVFLECVQDMDHENMFWYRQDPGLGLRLIYFSYDVKMKEKGDIPEGYSVSREKKERFSLILESASTNQTSMYLCASSYQGGPTNEKLFFGSGTQLSVL.

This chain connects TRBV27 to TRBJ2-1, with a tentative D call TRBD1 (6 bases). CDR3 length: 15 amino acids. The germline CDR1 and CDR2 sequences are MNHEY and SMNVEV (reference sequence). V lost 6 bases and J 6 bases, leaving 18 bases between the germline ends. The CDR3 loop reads CASSQQGSWFNEQFF. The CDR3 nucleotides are TGTGCCAGCAGCCAACAGGGCAGCTGGTTCAATGAGCAGTTCTTC.

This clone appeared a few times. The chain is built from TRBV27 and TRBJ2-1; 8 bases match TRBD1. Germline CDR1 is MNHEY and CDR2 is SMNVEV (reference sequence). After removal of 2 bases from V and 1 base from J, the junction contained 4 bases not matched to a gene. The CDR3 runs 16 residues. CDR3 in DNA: TGTGCCAGCAGTTTACTGGGACAGGAGTCCTACAATGAGCAGTTCTTC. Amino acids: CASSLLGQESYNEQFF.

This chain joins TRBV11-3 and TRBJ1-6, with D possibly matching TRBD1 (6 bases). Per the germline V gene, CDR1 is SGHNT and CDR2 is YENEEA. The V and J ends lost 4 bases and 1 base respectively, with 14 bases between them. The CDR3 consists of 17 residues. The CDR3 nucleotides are TGTGCCAGCAGCTCAGACCAGGGGAATTCCTATAATTCACCCCTCCACTTT. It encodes CASSSDQGNSYNSPLHF.

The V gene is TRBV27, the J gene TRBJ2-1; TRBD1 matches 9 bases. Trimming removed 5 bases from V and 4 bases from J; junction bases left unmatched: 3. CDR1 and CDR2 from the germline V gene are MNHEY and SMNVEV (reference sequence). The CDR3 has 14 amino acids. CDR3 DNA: TGTGCCAGCAGTCCCGGGACAGGGTACAATGAGCAGTTCTTC. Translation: CASSPGTGYNEQFF.

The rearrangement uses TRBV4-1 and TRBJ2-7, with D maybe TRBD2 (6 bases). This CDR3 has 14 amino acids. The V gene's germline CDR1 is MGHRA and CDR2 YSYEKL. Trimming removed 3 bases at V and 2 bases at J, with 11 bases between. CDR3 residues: CASSHGTVTYEQYF. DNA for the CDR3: TGCGCCAGCAGCCACGGGACTGTAACCTACGAGCAGTACTTC.

Here the CDR3 DNA reads TGCGCCAGCAGCCAAGCTCCCGTGGGGACTGAAGCTTTCTTT. Protein: CASSQAPVGTEAFF. This rearrangement joins TRBV4-1 to TRBJ1-1; no reliable D call. V was pared by 1 base and J by 5 bases, with 11 bases between. Looked up from germline, CDR1 is MGHRA and CDR2 is YSYEKL. The CDR3 extends over 14 amino acids.

CDR3 protein: CAISESVGLAGGPIDNEQFF. In nucleotides, the CDR3 is TGTGCCATCAGTGAGTCGGTAGGACTAGCGGGAGGGCCTATAGACAATGAGCAGTTCTTC. This sequence joins TRBV10-3 and TRBJ2-1; 15 nucleotides match TRBD2. Looked up from germline, CDR1 is ENHRY and CDR2 is SYGVKD. There are 20 residues in the CDR3. V shed 0 bases and J 5 bases; nucleotides not matched to a gene: 11.

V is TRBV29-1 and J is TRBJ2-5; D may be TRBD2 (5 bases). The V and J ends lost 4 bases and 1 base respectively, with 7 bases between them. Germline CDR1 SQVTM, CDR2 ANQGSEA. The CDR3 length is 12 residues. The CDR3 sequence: CSVVGLQETQYF. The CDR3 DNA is TGCAGCGTTGTTGGACTCCAAGAGACCCAGTACTTC.

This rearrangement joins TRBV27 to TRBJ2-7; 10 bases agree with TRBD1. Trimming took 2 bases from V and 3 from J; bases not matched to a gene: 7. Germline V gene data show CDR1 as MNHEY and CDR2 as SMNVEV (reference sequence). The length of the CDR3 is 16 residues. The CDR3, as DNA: TGTGCCAGCAGTTTAGGGGTGGGGACAGGGGACTACGAGCAGTACTTC. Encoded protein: CASSLGVGTGDYEQYF.

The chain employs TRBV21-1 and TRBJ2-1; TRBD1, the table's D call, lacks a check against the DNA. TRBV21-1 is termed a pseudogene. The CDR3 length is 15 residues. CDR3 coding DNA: TGTGCCAGCAGCAACCAGGGGGGCTCCTACAATGAGCAGTTCTTC. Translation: CASSNQGGSYNEQFF.

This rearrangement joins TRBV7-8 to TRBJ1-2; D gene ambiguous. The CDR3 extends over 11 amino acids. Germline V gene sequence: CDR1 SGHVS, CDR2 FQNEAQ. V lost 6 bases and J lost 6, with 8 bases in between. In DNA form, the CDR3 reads TGTGCCAGCAGTCCGCTTGATGGCTACACCTTC. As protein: CASSPLDGYTF. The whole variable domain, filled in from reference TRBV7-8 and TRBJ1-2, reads GAGVSQSPRYKVAKRGQDVALRCDPISGHVSLFWYQQALGQGPEFLTYFQNEAQLDKSGLPSDRFFAERPEGSVSTLKIQRTQQEDSAVYLCASSPLDGYTFGSGTRLTVV.

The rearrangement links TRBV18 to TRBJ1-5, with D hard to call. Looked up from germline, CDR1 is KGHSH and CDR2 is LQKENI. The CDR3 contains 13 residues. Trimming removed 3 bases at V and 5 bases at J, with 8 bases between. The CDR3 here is CASSPFKDQPQHF. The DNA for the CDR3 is TGTGCCAGCTCACCGTTCAAGGATCAGCCCCAGCATTTT.

The CDR3 protein is CASRGLSDPHSGNTIYF. The CDR3 DNA reads as TGTGCCAGCAGAGGACTCTCTGACCCCCACTCTGGAAACACCATATATTTT. The chain has TRBV2 and TRBJ1-3; D not resolved. Germline loops: CDR1 SNHLY, CDR2 FYNNEI. Trimming shortened V by 6 bases and J by 0 bases, and 18 bases separated the two germline ends. This CDR3 region has 17 residues. Together with reference TRBV2 and TRBJ1-3, the CDR3 gives the full variable domain: EPEVTQTPSHQVTQMGQEVILRCVPISNHLYFYWYRQILGQKVEFLVSFYNNEISEKSEIFDDQFSVERPDGSNFTLKIRSTKLEDSAMYFCASRGLSDPHSGNTIYFGEGSWLTVV.

As DNA, the CDR3 is TGTGCCAGCAGTGAAGAGGACTACCTTGGGGCCTACGAGCAGTACTTC. Protein sequence: CASSEEDYLGAYEQYF. The chain links TRBV2 to TRBJ2-7, with D maybe TRBD2 (6 bases). From germline, CDR1 is SNHLY and CDR2 FYNNEI. The CDR3 runs 16 residues. With 1 base removed from V and 2 bases from J, the gap between germline ends came to 15 bases.